Below are 18 T cell receptor beta chains sequenced from a single sample in a study of metastatic and nonmetastatic thyroid tumors. Patients had received no treatment of any kind before thyroid surgery. Using MiXCR, TCRdb re-called clones from the PCR reads. The sample records 5,000 to 8,000 clones, approximately 34% being singletons. Sequences were obtained from tumor tissue. The receptors originated from a female donor with papillary thyroid cancer or a benign thyroid nodule (not recorded which). Some clones in this sample may be carry-over from other donors' samples.

This clone was detected only a few times. The chain's CDR3 is CASSFSGSLGEQYF. For the CDR3, the DNA is TGTGCCAGCAGTTTTAGCGGGAGTCTAGGCGAGCAGTACTTC. This chain links TRBV12-3 or TRBV12-4 with TRBJ2-7; the match to TRBD2 covers 9 bases. This CDR3 spans 14 amino acids. The junction had 6 bases not matched to a gene; V was cut back by 3 bases and J by 6 bases.

Points on this clone: Germline is not matched at one junction end, which may reflect a read error. The genes are TRBV7-8 and TRBJ2-5; 7 bases fit TRBD2. Germline CDR1 is SGHVS and CDR2 is FQNEAQ. The CDR3 is made up of 13 amino acids. CDR3 amino acids: CASNLAGGETQYF. The CDR3, as DNA: TGTGCCAGCAACTTAGCGGGCGGAGAGACCCAGTACTTC.

Only a few counts were recorded for this clone. The CDR3 sequence is CASSQPPGRGRGANVLTF. CDR3 in DNA: TGTGCCAGCAGTCAACCCCCCGGCAGGGGAAGGGGGGCCAACGTCCTGACTTTC. This chain links TRBV6-2 or TRBV6-3 with TRBJ2-6, with TRBD1 as a possible D gene (6 bases). CDR3 length equals 18 residues. The germline CDR1 and CDR2 sequences are MNHEY and SVGEGT. Deletions cut 5 bases from V and 4 bases from J, with 21 bases between.

This chain links TRBV7-9 with TRBJ2-2; possible D gene TRBD2, 6 bases. From germline, CDR1 is SEHNR and CDR2 FQNEAQ (reference sequence). The CDR3 is 12 residues long. Trimming took off 8 bases at V and 6 bases at J, with 10 bases between the two ends. The CDR3 DNA reads TGTGCCAGCGCACGGGACTCCGGGGAGCTGTTTTTT. Protein: CASARDSGELFF.

This chain links TRBV5-1 with TRBJ2-6; D remains unclear. V was cut by 2 bases and J by 0 bases, with 15 bases left in between. There are 18 residues in the CDR3. Germline V gene sequence: CDR1 SGHRS, CDR2 YFSETQ. CDR3: CASSFVYSKNSGANVLTF. CDR3 coding DNA: TGCGCCAGCAGCTTCGTTTACAGCAAAAACTCTGGGGCCAACGTCCTGACTTTC.

This chain links TRBV4-2 with TRBJ2-3, with TRBD2 matching 13 bases. The length of the CDR3 is 16 residues. The trim removed 3 bases at V and 6 bases at J, leaving 6 bases unmatched. Per germline, CDR1 LGHNA and CDR2 YNFKEQ. Here the CDR3 reads CASSHSGTSGMDTQYF. The DNA for the CDR3 is TGTGCCAGCAGCCATTCCGGGACTAGCGGGATGGATACGCAGTATTTT.

This clone was detected ten times or more. V is TRBV9 and J is TRBJ2-3, with TRBD2 identical over 10 bases. This CDR3 is built from 16 residues. Trimming cost V 4 bases and J 0 bases; bases outside gene matches: 5. Germline V gene lookup returns CDR1 SGDLS and CDR2 YYNGEE. DNA for the CDR3: TGTGCCAGCAGCTCTACTAGCGGGACAAGCACAGATACGCAGTATTTT. This codes for CASSSTSGTSTDTQYF.

This clone is labeled as medium-sized. V usage is TRBV11-3 and J usage is TRBJ2-1, with D possibly called TRBD1 or TRBD2 (5 bases each). The germline V gene encodes CDR1 SGHNT and CDR2 YENEEA. This CDR3 is 16 amino acids long. V lost 5 bases and J lost 6, with 20 bases in between. CDR3 DNA sequence: TGTGCCAGCAGCCCCCGGGACGGACCGACGGCCAATGAGCAGTTCTTC. Translating gives CASSPRDGPTANEQFF.

This clone is categorized as medium-sized. The chain employs TRBV14 and TRBJ1-3; D may be TRBD1 (5 bases). From germline, CDR1 is SGHDN and CDR2 FVKESK. This CDR3 comprises 14 residues. V lost 5 bases and J lost 2, with 10 bases in between. The DNA of the CDR3 is TGTGCCAGCAGCTTGAGGGGTGCTGGAAACACCATATATTTT. This translates into CASSLRGAGNTIYF.

V usage is TRBV5-6 and J usage is TRBJ2-2; the match to TRBD1 covers 8 bases. The junction had 0 bases not matched to a gene; V was cut back by 2 bases and J by 0 bases. In germline, CDR1 is SGHDT, CDR2 YYEEEE. The CDR3 runs to 15 residues. Here the CDR3 DNA reads TGTGCCAGCAGCTTACAGGGGGCGAACACCGGGGAGCTGTTTTTT. Protein sequence: CASSLQGANTGELFF.

The V gene is TRBV7-9, the J gene TRBJ2-5; D remains ambiguous. CDR3 length: 14 amino acids. Germline CDR1 is SEHNR and CDR2 is FQNEAQ (reference sequence). V was clipped by 3 bases and J by 5 bases, with 13 bases between them. CDR3 sequence: CASSFTQTQETQYF. The CDR3 DNA reads TGTGCCAGCAGCTTTACACAGACACAGGAGACCCAGTACTTC.

This clone was observed once. This sequence joins TRBV7-8 and TRBJ1-1; 8 bases align to TRBD1. Germline V CDR1 and CDR2: SGHVS, FQNEAQ. The CDR3 covers 18 residues. V shed 5 bases, J shed 2 bases, and the junction held 16 bases outside the gene matches. For the CDR3, the DNA is TGTGCCAGCAGCCCAGCTTGGCAGGGGGCCCCTTATAACACTGAAGCTTTCTTT. It codes for CASSPAWQGAPYNTEAFF.

This clone showed up just a few times. It is likely a read error, because the conserved phenylalanine at the end of the CDR3 is missing. The CDR3 loop is CATSRADTQYL. The CDR3 DNA sequence: TGTGCCACTTCGAGGGCAGATACGCAGTATCTT. The J gene is TRBJ2-3, the V gene TRBV28; a weak D match, TRBD2 (5 bases). V was clipped by 10 bases and J by 4 bases, with 9 bases between them. Germline lookup yields CDR1 MDHEN and CDR2 SYDVKM. This CDR3 has 11 residues.

Relative to its sample, this clone is medium-sized. The sample carries other DNA sequences with the same CDR3. This chain joins TRBV20-1 and TRBJ2-7, with D hard to call. V was pared by 0 bases and J by 3 bases, with 6 bases between. Germline loops: CDR1 DFQATT, CDR2 SNEGSKA (reference sequence). This CDR3 comprises 12 residues. Here the CDR3 DNA reads TGCAGTGCTAGAGATCGTGGCTACGAGCAGTACTTC. The encoded protein is CSARDRGYEQYF.

In its sample, this clone was seen a few times. V and J are TRBV12-3 or TRBV12-4 and TRBJ2-7, with D tentatively TRBD1 (7 bases). This CDR3 comprises 16 residues. Trimming stripped 6 bases from V and 4 bases from J, with 22 bases between. The CDR3 is CASRDGGGGVWYEQYF. The DNA of the CDR3 is TGTGCCAGCAGGGACGGAGGGGGCGGGGTATGGTACGAGCAGTACTTC.

V is TRBV20-1 and J is TRBJ2-3, with 7 bases that match TRBD2. There are 17 residues in the CDR3. CDR1 and CDR2 from the germline V gene are DFQATT and SNEGSKA (reference sequence). V lost 6 bases to trimming and J lost 2 bases; unmatched junction nucleotides: 17. CDR3 region: CSAPGGDPGLPTDTQYF. The CDR3 DNA sequence: TGCAGTGCCCCTGGGGGGGATCCGGGACTACCCACAGATACGCAGTATTTT.

The chain employs TRBV2 and TRBJ1-2; a weak D match, TRBD1 (6 bases). The CDR3 runs to 14 residues. Germline V gives CDR1 SNHLY, CDR2 FYNNEI. V was trimmed by 9 bases and J by 6 bases, leaving 20 bases between them. CDR3 residues: CARPTGTVSDGYTF. The CDR3 coding sequence is TGTGCCAGGCCTACAGGGACGGTTTCGGATGGCTACACCTTC.

This clone appeared a few times. The rearrangement links TRBV12-3 or TRBV12-4 to TRBJ1-2; D ambiguous. V was trimmed by 7 bases and J by 4 bases, leaving 19 bases between them. The CDR3 loop spans 15 amino acids. The CDR3: CASTTMGRVSYGYTF. CDR3 DNA sequence: TGTGCCAGCACCACAATGGGGAGGGTGAGCTATGGCTACACCTTC.